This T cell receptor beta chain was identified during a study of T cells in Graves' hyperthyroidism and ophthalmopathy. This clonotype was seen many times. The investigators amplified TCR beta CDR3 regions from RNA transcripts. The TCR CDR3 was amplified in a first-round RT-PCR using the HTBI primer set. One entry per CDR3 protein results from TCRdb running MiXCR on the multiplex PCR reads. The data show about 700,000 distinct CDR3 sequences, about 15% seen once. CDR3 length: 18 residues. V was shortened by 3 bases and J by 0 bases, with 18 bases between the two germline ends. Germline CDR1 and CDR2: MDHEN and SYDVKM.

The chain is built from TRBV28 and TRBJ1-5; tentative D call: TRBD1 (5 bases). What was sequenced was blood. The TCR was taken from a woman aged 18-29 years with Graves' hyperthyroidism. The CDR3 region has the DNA TGTGCCAGCAGTTTTGGGGCAAGACGGGGATATAGCAATCAGCCCCAGCATTTT. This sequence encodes CASSFGARRGYSNQPQHF.